A single sample gave rise to the 18 T cell receptor beta chains below, sequenced in a study of blood T cells in healthy people across ages. A second PCR of 7 to 11 cycles used a sample-barcoded 5' primer and a J-beta primer mix. TCRdb analysed the 5' RACE reads with MiXCR anew, one entry per CDR3 protein. The sample yields approximately 770,000 distinct CDR3 sequences, 58% seen once. Sequences were obtained from blood. The receptors here all came from a man between 25 and 39 years old in good health.

The chain couples TRBV5-1 to TRBJ2-3; unclear D gene. The CDR3 runs 13 residues. Trimming pared 1 base from V and 6 bases from J, leaving 9 bases between. Germline loops: CDR1 SGHRS, CDR2 YFSETQ. CDR3 amino acids: CASSLPSMDTQYF. CDR3 nucleotide sequence: TGCGCCAGCAGCTTGCCTTCCATGGATACGCAGTATTTT.

V and J are TRBV20-1 and TRBJ2-3, with 8 bases that match TRBD1. The CDR3 loop spans 16 amino acids. The J segment lost 2 bases and the V segment lost 5 bases, leaving 12 bases of the junction unmatched. CDR1 and CDR2 from the germline V gene are DFQATT and SNEGSKA (reference sequence). The CDR3 coding sequence is TGCAGTGCTCCACCCTCCAGGGGGCGGCACACAGATACGCAGTATTTT. This gives the protein CSAPPSRGRHTDTQYF.

Written as DNA, the CDR3 is TGTGCCAGCAGTTACGGTGTCAGGGGAATGGGCTACACCTTC. Amino acid sequence: CASSYGVRGMGYTF. The V and J genes are TRBV6-5 and TRBJ1-2, with a weak D call TRBD1 (6 bases). The germline CDR1 and CDR2 sequences are MNHEY and SVGAGI. The CDR3 spans 14 residues. V was cut by 2 bases and J by 8 bases, with 15 bases left in between.

The V gene is TRBV3-1, the J gene TRBJ1-2, with D unresolved. V lost 0 bases and J lost 2, with 13 bases in between. The CDR3 extends over 16 amino acids. The germline V gene has CDR1 LGHDT and CDR2 YNNKEL (reference sequence). The CDR3 DNA is TGTGCCAGCAGCCAAGATCTGATACAGACGAACTATGGCTACACCTTC. Its protein is CASSQDLIQTNYGYTF. The whole variable domain, remainder taken from reference TRBV3-1 and TRBJ1-2, is DTAVSQTPKYLVTQMGNDKSIKCEQNLGHDTMYWYKQDSKKFLKIMFSYNNKELIINETVPNRFSPKSPDKAHLNLHINSLELGDSAVYFCASSQDLIQTNYGYTFGSGTRLTVV.

The genes are TRBV7-9 and TRBJ2-7; perhaps TRBD2 as D (5 bases). The CDR3 covers 14 residues. With 3 bases removed from V and 3 bases from J, the gap between germline ends came to 12 bases. Germline V gene data show CDR1 as SEHNR and CDR2 as FQNEAQ (reference sequence). The CDR3 here is CASSFGSGLYEQYF. CDR3 in DNA: TGTGCCAGCAGCTTTGGTTCAGGACTCTACGAGCAGTACTTC.

CDR3 sequence reads: CASSGGSSDTQYF. CDR3 nucleotides: TGTGCCAGCAGCGGCGGGAGTTCGGATACGCAGTATTTT. The chain has TRBV7-2 and TRBJ2-3; 7 nucleotides match TRBD2. This CDR3 has 13 amino acids. Trimming removed 5 bases from V and 6 bases from J; junction bases left unmatched: 5. Germline V gene lookup returns CDR1 SGHTA and CDR2 FQGNSA.

The V and J genes are TRBV12-3 or TRBV12-4 and TRBJ2-7, with D perhaps TRBD1 or TRBD2 (5 bases each). The germline V and J ends were trimmed by 4 bases and 3 bases, with 10 bases remaining between them. The CDR3 extends over 13 amino acids. CDR3 loop: CASSCGQGYEQYF. CDR3 coding DNA: TGTGCCAGCAGTTGCGGGCAGGGCTACGAGCAGTACTTC.

The chain joins TRBV30 to TRBJ2-3; 9 bases agree with TRBD2. Trimming cost V 0 bases and J 7 bases; bases outside gene matches: 5. The CDR3 has 14 residues. Per the germline V gene, CDR1 is GTSNPN and CDR2 is SVGIG (reference sequence). This CDR3 is CAWSVLAGANTQYF. The CDR3 nucleotides read TGTGCCTGGAGTGTATTAGCGGGGGCGAATACGCAGTATTTT.

The rearrangement uses TRBV30 and TRBJ1-2; no clear D gene. The V end was cut by 2 bases, the J end by 0 bases, with 13 bases between. The CDR3 is 15 residues long. Germline loops: CDR1 GTSNPN, CDR2 SVGIG (reference sequence). The CDR3 coding sequence is TGTGCCTGGAGTCCTTGGGAGAGAGCTAACTATGGCTACACCTTC. Translating it yields CAWSPWERANYGYTF. Variable domain in full (rest from reference TRBV30 and TRBJ1-2): SQTIHQWPATLVQPVGSPLSLECTVEGTSNPNLYWYRQAAGRGLQLLFYSVGIGQISSEVPQNLSASRPQDRQFILSSKKLLLSDSGFYLCAWSPWERANYGYTFGSGTRLTVV.

CDR3 sequence: CASSYMGTGGSGANVLTF. CDR3 in DNA: TGTGCCAGCAGCTACATGGGGACAGGGGGTAGTGGGGCCAACGTCCTGACTTTC. The chain is built from TRBV7-9 and TRBJ2-6; 11 positions match TRBD1. V gave up 4 bases and J gave up 3 bases; unmatched junction bases: 8. Germline V gene data show CDR1 as SEHNR and CDR2 as FQNEAQ (reference sequence). The CDR3 consists of 18 residues.

The genes are TRBV18 and TRBJ2-7, with 8 bases that match TRBD2. The CDR3 runs to 14 residues. Looked up from germline, CDR1 is KGHSH and CDR2 is LQKENI. V shed 3 bases, J shed 6 bases, and the junction held 7 bases outside the gene matches. The chain's CDR3 is CASSPGLDRSEQYF. The DNA of the CDR3 is TGTGCCAGCTCACCGGGACTAGATAGATCCGAGCAGTACTTC.

This clonotype has more than one count but fewer than ten. V usage is TRBV4-2 and J usage is TRBJ2-5; 9 positions agree with TRBD1. The DNA end lines up better with TRBJ2-7; the J call may be wrong. The germline V gene encodes CDR1 LGHNA and CDR2 YNFKEQ. This CDR3 region has 14 residues. This CDR3 reads CASSQRTGEYEQYF. The CDR3 coding sequence is TGTGCCAGCAGCCAACGGACAGGGGAATACGAGCAGTACTTC.

This clonotype was detected a few times. The chain has TRBV29-1 and TRBJ2-7; 7 bases line up with TRBD1. CDR1 and CDR2 (germline): SQVTM, ANQGSEA. J gave up 6 bases and V 4 bases, and 9 bases lay outside the gene matches. This CDR3 region has 13 residues. The DNA for the CDR3 is TGCAGCGTTGCGGGTACAGGGGCAGGCGAGCAGTACTTC. Translated, it gives CSVAGTGAGEQYF.

A few counts support this clonotype. CDR3 bases: TGTGCCAGCAGCTCGAACACGGCCGGGGGCCAAGAGACCCAGTACTTC. Its protein product is CASSSNTAGGQETQYF. The chain joins TRBV7-9 to TRBJ2-5; possibly TRBD2 for D (6 bases). Germline V lookup: CDR1 SEHNR, CDR2 FQNEAQ (reference sequence). V lost 4 bases, J lost 1 base, and 16 bases lay in between. CDR3 size: 16 residues. Full variable domain (remainder filled in from reference TRBV7-9 and TRBJ2-5): DTGVSQNPRHKITKRGQNVTFRCDPISEHNRLYWYRQTLGQGPEFLTYFQNEAQLEKSRLLSDRFSAERPKGSFSTLEIQRTEQGDSAMYLCASSSNTAGGQETQYFGPGTRLLVL.

The chain links TRBV6-5 to TRBJ2-4, with no clear D. The CDR3 runs 14 residues. The germline V and J ends were trimmed by 6 bases and 0 bases, with 9 bases remaining between them. In germline, CDR1 is MNHEY, CDR2 SVGAGI. CDR3 in DNA: TGTGCCAGCAGCCGTGCAGTAGCCAAAAACATTCAGTACTTC. Translating it yields CASSRAVAKNIQYF.

The genes are TRBV12-3 or TRBV12-4 and TRBJ2-5; 8 nucleotides match TRBD2. J lost 11 bases, V lost 8 bases, and 16 bases had no gene match. The CDR3 runs 14 residues. The CDR3, as DNA: TGTGCCAGCCGTCCTAGCGGGCCGAACAATGAGCAGTACTTC. It is translated as CASRPSGPNNEQYF.

A few counts support this clonotype. The chain has TRBV11-2 and TRBJ2-1, with 12 bases aligning to TRBD2. CDR3 length: 19 residues. Germline V lookup: CDR1 SGHAT, CDR2 FQNNGV. J was trimmed by 5 bases and V by 1 base; bases with no gene match: 12. CDR3 amino acids: CASSLARASGRAIDNEQFF. In DNA form, the CDR3 reads TGTGCCAGCAGCTTAGCTCGGGCTAGCGGGAGGGCCATTGACAATGAGCAGTTCTTC.

The chain recombines TRBV6-5 with TRBJ2-1; D gene ambiguous. The V gene lost 8 bases and the J gene lost 3 bases, with 14 bases spanning the gap. CDR1 MNHEY and CDR2 SVGAGI come from the germline V gene. The CDR3 extends over 14 amino acids. The CDR3 spells CASSVTSFYNEQFF. The DNA for the CDR3 is TGTGCCAGCTCAGTTACATCGTTCTACAATGAGCAGTTCTTC.